The T cell receptor (beta chain) under discussion was sequenced for a study of T cell repertoires in cytomegalovirus infection. Study-wide context: Epitope selection comprised recently identified HLA-C-restricted CMV epitopes and well-studied HLA-B-restricted CMV epitopes. It was the public TCR beta signatures that indicated both CMV infection and matching HLA type. Study-wide results and limits: Clonotypes of TCR beta that were HLA-C-restricted and CMV-specific dominated the ex vivo response.

MiXCR, applied by TCRdb to the reads, yields one record per CDR3 protein. This table holds a few hundred thousand distinct CDR3 sequences, 35% to 50% found once. Trimming took off 0 bases at V and 9 bases at J, with 17 bases between the two ends. The CDR3 covers 15 residues. A note on this clonotype: Its antigen remains unidentified.

The chain joins TRBV12-3 or TRBV12-4 to TRBJ1-1, with D tentatively TRBD1 (5 bases). The sequencing used cultured PBMCs, collected from culture after CMV antigen stimulation. This receptor was taken from a human donor in good health (CMV status not recorded). Some clones in this sample may be carry-over from other donors' samples. The CDR3 protein is CASSLASGGIGKAFF. The CDR3 coding sequence is TGTGCCAGCAGTTTAGCGAGTGGGGGAATCGGTAAAGCTTTCTTT.